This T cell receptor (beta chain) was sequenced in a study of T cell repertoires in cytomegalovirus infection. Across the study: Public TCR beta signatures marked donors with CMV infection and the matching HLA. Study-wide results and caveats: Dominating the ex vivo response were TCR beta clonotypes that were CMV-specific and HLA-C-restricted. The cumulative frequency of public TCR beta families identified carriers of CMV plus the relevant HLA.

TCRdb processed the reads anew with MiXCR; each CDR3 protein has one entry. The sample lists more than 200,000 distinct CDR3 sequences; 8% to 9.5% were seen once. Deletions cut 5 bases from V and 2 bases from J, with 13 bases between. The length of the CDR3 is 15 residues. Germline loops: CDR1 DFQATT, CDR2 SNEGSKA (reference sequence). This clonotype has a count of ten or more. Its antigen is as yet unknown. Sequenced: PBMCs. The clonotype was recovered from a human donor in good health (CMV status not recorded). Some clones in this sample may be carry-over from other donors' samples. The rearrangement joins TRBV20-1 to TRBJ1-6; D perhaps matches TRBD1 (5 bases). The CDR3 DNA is TGCAGTGCTCCGGGGCGCGGGACCTATAATTCACCCCTCCACTTT. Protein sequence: CSAPGRGTYNSPLHF.